These T cell receptor beta chains were read from a single sample in a study of sequential checkpoint blockade in melanoma. Produced via immunoSEQ multiplex PCR; TCRdb's table is partial and in-frame only. This sample carries around 40,000 clones, 86% of them seen once, and the ten largest clones take approximately 12%. The specimen was CD8+ T cells sorted from blood (inferred from file names), collected from a patient given nivolumab and ipilimumab in sequence. These receptors all come from a human donor with melanoma. CDR3s include the opening cysteine and the closing phenylalanine or tryptophan. The order of the fields is clone size, V gene, J gene, D gene, CDR3 protein, CDR3 DNA. A D gene is named only where the DNA matches it firmly. Where a row states a size, it is once, few, many or the class of an expanded clone; other rows omit it.

abundance: .; v_gene: TRBV9; j_gene: TRBJ2-2; d_gene: .; CDR3aa: CASSVDRTVAGELFF; CDR3nt: TGTGCCAGCAGCGTAGATCGGACTGTGGCCGGGGAGCTGTTTTTT
abundance: .; v_gene: TRBV4-2; j_gene: TRBJ2-2; d_gene: TRBD2; CDR3aa: CASSHPSGYGTGELFF; CDR3nt: TGTGCCAGCAGCCACCCTAGCGGCTACGGCACCGGGGAGCTGTTTTTT
abundance: .; v_gene: TRBV19; j_gene: TRBJ1-2; d_gene: TRBD1; CDR3aa: CASGPRDRGRGGYTF; CDR3nt: TGTGCCAGTGGGCCTCGGGACAGGGGGCGCGGTGGCTACACCTTC
abundance: .; v_gene: TRBV7-2; j_gene: TRBJ2-3; d_gene: TRBD2; CDR3aa: CASSHTSGRRQRDTQYF; CDR3nt: TGTGCCAGCAGCCACACTAGCGGGAGGCGCCAGCGGGATACGCAGTATTTT
abundance: .; v_gene: TRBV27; j_gene: TRBJ1-2; d_gene: .; CDR3aa: CASSLTGNYGYTF; CDR3nt: TGTGCCAGCAGTTTGACAGGAAACTATGGCTACACCTTC
abundance: .; v_gene: TRBV30; j_gene: TRBJ2-2; d_gene: TRBD2; CDR3aa: CASTRPQVEREERGGELFF; CDR3nt: TGTGCCTCGACCCGGCCCCAGGTTGAGCGGGAAGAACGGGGCGGGGAGCTGTTTTTT
abundance: .; v_gene: TRBV7-2; j_gene: TRBJ1-5; d_gene: TRBD1; CDR3aa: CASSSSDRGVSNQPQHF; CDR3nt: TGTGCCAGCAGCTCCTCCGACAGGGGTGTAAGCAATCAGCCCCAGCATTTT
abundance: .; v_gene: TRBV4-3; j_gene: TRBJ2-5; d_gene: TRBD2; CDR3aa: CASSQRLAGIETQYF; CDR3nt: TGCGCCAGCAGCCAGCGTCTAGCGGGAATAGAGACCCAGTACTTC
abundance: few; v_gene: TRBV2; j_gene: TRBJ1-6; d_gene: .; CDR3aa: CAITTGSDSPLHF; CDR3nt: TGTGCCATCACTACAGGGAGCGATTCACCCCTCCACTTT
abundance: .; v_gene: TRBV11-2; j_gene: TRBJ1-4; d_gene: TRBD1; CDR3aa: CASSLGSGGWEKLFF; CDR3nt: TGTGCCAGCAGCTTAGGTTCAGGGGGCTGGGAAAAACTGTTTTTT
abundance: once; v_gene: TRBV7-9; j_gene: TRBJ2-7; d_gene: TRBD1; CDR3aa: CAVRTGYEQYF; CDR3nt: TGTGCCGTCAGGACAGGTTACGAGCAGTACTTC
abundance: .; v_gene: TRBV7-2; j_gene: TRBJ1-5; d_gene: .; CDR3aa: CASSFYSNQPQHF; CDR3nt: TGTGCCAGCAGCTTTTATAGCAATCAGCCCCAGCATTTT
abundance: .; v_gene: TRBV2; j_gene: TRBJ1-2; d_gene: .; CDR3aa: CASSEAGNYGYTF; CDR3nt: TGTGCCAGCAGTGAGGCGGGGAACTATGGCTACACCTTC
abundance: few; v_gene: TRBV18; j_gene: TRBJ2-7; d_gene: .; CDR3aa: CATTGQYDSYEQYF; CDR3nt: TGTGCCACCACAGGACAGTATGACTCCTACGAGCAGTACTTC
abundance: .; v_gene: TRBV27; j_gene: TRBJ1-1; d_gene: TRBD1; CDR3aa: CASSLSGQGSTEAFF; CDR3nt: TGTGCCAGCAGTTTATCGGGACAGGGTTCCACTGAAGCTTTCTTT
abundance: .; v_gene: TRBV19; j_gene: TRBJ1-4; d_gene: TRBD1; CDR3aa: CASSIAESYRGRGEKLFF; CDR3nt: TGTGCCAGTAGTATAGCGGAATCATACAGGGGGCGCGGTGAAAAACTGTTTTTT
abundance: .; v_gene: TRBV27; j_gene: TRBJ2-3; d_gene: .; CDR3aa: CASSSGGDTQYF; CDR3nt: TGTGCCAGCAGTTCCGGCGGAGATACGCAGTATTTT
abundance: .; v_gene: TRBV2; j_gene: TRBJ2-1; d_gene: TRBD2; CDR3aa: CASSEDQELAGVNEQFF; CDR3nt: TGTGCCAGCAGTGAAGATCAAGAACTAGCGGGAGTAAATGAGCAGTTCTTC
abundance: .; v_gene: TRBV28; j_gene: TRBJ2-2; d_gene: TRBD1; CDR3aa: CASINPGQDPTGELFF; CDR3nt: TGTGCCAGCATCAACCCGGGACAGGATCCCACCGGGGAGCTGTTTTTT
abundance: .; v_gene: TRBV5-4; j_gene: TRBJ1-2; d_gene: .; CDR3aa: CASSLRSTGTNYGYTF; CDR3nt: TGTGCCAGCAGCCTTAGGAGCACAGGGACTAACTATGGCTACACCTTC
abundance: .; v_gene: TRBV2; j_gene: TRBJ2-1; d_gene: TRBD2; CDR3aa: CASSDLVSGTFNEQFF; CDR3nt: TGTGCCAGCAGTGATCTAGTTAGCGGGACTTTCAATGAGCAGTTCTTC
abundance: few; v_gene: TRBV7-9; j_gene: TRBJ2-7; d_gene: .; CDR3aa: CASSLTISYHEQYF; CDR3nt: TGTGCCAGCAGCTTGACAATTTCGTACCACGAGCAGTACTTC
abundance: .; v_gene: TRBV27; j_gene: TRBJ2-7; d_gene: TRBD1; CDR3aa: CASSLIQGDEQYF; CDR3nt: TGTGCCAGCAGTTTAATTCAGGGGGACGAGCAGTACTTC
abundance: .; v_gene: TRBV5-4; j_gene: TRBJ2-5; d_gene: .; CDR3aa: CASSRLEKETQYF; CDR3nt: TGTGCCAGCAGCCGCCTAGAGAAAGAGACCCAGTACTTC
abundance: .; v_gene: TRBV6-5; j_gene: TRBJ2-7; d_gene: TRBD2; CDR3aa: CASSHRDYPYEQYF; CDR3nt: TGTGCCAGCAGCCACCGGGACTACCCCTACGAGCAGTACTTC
abundance: .; v_gene: TRBV15; j_gene: TRBJ2-7; d_gene: TRBD2; CDR3aa: CATSRVPAGAEEQYF; CDR3nt: TGTGCCACCAGCAGAGTGCCAGCGGGAGCTGAGGAGCAGTACTTC
abundance: .; v_gene: TRBV5-5; j_gene: TRBJ1-3; d_gene: .; CDR3aa: CASSWTPSSGNTIYF; CDR3nt: TGTGCCAGCAGCTGGACACCGAGCTCTGGAAACACCATATATTTT
abundance: .; v_gene: TRBV9; j_gene: TRBJ2-5; d_gene: TRBD1; CDR3aa: CASSDNPGQGRGETQYF; CDR3nt: TGTGCCAGCAGCGACAATCCTGGACAGGGGAGGGGAGAGACCCAGTACTTC
abundance: .; v_gene: TRBV7-9; j_gene: TRBJ1-3; d_gene: TRBD1; CDR3aa: CASSGPGQPNSGNTIYF; CDR3nt: TGTGCCAGCAGCGGTCCGGGACAGCCAAACTCTGGAAACACCATATATTTT
abundance: .; v_gene: TRBV7-9; j_gene: TRBJ2-1; d_gene: TRBD1; CDR3aa: CASREGQGNEQFF; CDR3nt: TGTGCCAGCAGGGAGGGACAGGGCAATGAGCAGTTCTTC
abundance: once; v_gene: TRBV2; j_gene: TRBJ2-1; d_gene: .; CDR3aa: CARQGFPSISYNEQFF; CDR3nt: TGTGCCAGACAGGGTTTTCCCTCTATCTCCTACAATGAGCAGTTCTTC
abundance: .; v_gene: TRBV23-1; j_gene: TRBJ2-3; d_gene: TRBD2; CDR3aa: CASSLTGTSGREAPGTDTQYF; CDR3nt: TGCGCCAGCAGCCTGACCGGGACTAGCGGGAGAGAGGCACCTGGCACAGATACGCAGTATTTT
abundance: .; v_gene: TRBV19; j_gene: TRBJ2-4; d_gene: TRBD2; CDR3aa: CASSIIGLAEGNIQYF; CDR3nt: TGTGCCAGTAGTATCATAGGACTAGCGGAGGGGAACATTCAGTACTTC
abundance: .; v_gene: TRBV28; j_gene: TRBJ1-5; d_gene: .; CDR3aa: CASSLIQGNQPQHF; CDR3nt: TGTGCCAGCAGTTTAATCCAGGGGAATCAGCCCCAGCATTTT
abundance: .; v_gene: TRBV13; j_gene: TRBJ1-1; d_gene: .; CDR3aa: CASSLSRNTEASF; CDR3nt: TGTGCCAGCAGCTTATCCAGGAACACTGAAGCTTCCTTT
abundance: .; v_gene: TRBV6-5; j_gene: TRBJ2-3; d_gene: .; CDR3aa: CASISTGWTTDTQYF; CDR3nt: TGTGCCAGCATTTCAACAGGGTGGACGACAGATACGCAGTATTTT
abundance: .; v_gene: TRBV7-2; j_gene: TRBJ2-7; d_gene: .; CDR3aa: CASSLGDNYYEQYF; CDR3nt: TGTGCCAGCAGCTTGGGGGACAATTACTACGAGCAGTACTTC
abundance: .; v_gene: TRBV5-4; j_gene: TRBJ1-5; d_gene: .; CDR3aa: CASSLYGQPQHF; CDR3nt: TGTGCCAGCAGCTTGTACGGTCAGCCCCAGCATTTT
abundance: .; v_gene: TRBV28; j_gene: TRBJ1-2; d_gene: TRBD1; CDR3aa: CASSLYRTGFNYGYTF; CDR3nt: TGTGCCAGCAGTTTATATAGGACAGGGTTTAACTATGGCTACACCTTC
abundance: once; v_gene: TRBV4-3; j_gene: TRBJ2-2; d_gene: .; CDR3aa: CASSPNMVTGELFF; CDR3nt: TGCGCCAGCAGCCCGAACATGGTAACCGGGGAGCTGTTTTTT
abundance: .; v_gene: TRBV7-9; j_gene: TRBJ2-1; d_gene: .; CDR3aa: CASSLRVNEQFF; CDR3nt: TGTGCCAGCAGCTTACGGGTCAATGAGCAGTTCTTC
abundance: .; v_gene: TRBV15; j_gene: TRBJ2-1; d_gene: .; CDR3aa: CATSSQEGSYNEQFF; CDR3nt: TGTGCCACCAGCAGTCAAGAGGGCTCCTACAATGAGCAGTTCTTC
abundance: .; v_gene: TRBV4-1; j_gene: TRBJ2-2; d_gene: .; CDR3aa: CASSQDRDSNGELFF; CDR3nt: TGCGCCAGCAGCCAAGACCGGGATTCGAACGGGGAGCTGTTTTTT
abundance: .; v_gene: TRBV10-3; j_gene: TRBJ2-3; d_gene: TRBD2; CDR3aa: CAISDWWASGRAADTQYF; CDR3nt: TGTGCCATCAGTGATTGGTGGGCTAGCGGGAGGGCTGCAGATACGCAGTATTTT
abundance: .; v_gene: TRBV7-9; j_gene: TRBJ1-5; d_gene: TRBD1; CDR3aa: CASSHGTGIVQPQHF; CDR3nt: TGTGCCAGCAGTCACGGGACAGGGATCGTTCAGCCCCAGCATTTT
abundance: .; v_gene: TRBV27; j_gene: TRBJ1-1; d_gene: .; CDR3aa: CASSLSGGPRTEAFF; CDR3nt: TGTGCCAGCAGTTTATCTGGCGGCCCTCGGACTGAAGCTTTCTTT
abundance: once; v_gene: TRBV10-3; j_gene: TRBJ1-2; d_gene: .; CDR3aa: CAISDPGGSNYGYTF; CDR3nt: TGTGCCATCAGTGATCCGGGGGGTTCTAACTATGGCTACACCTTC
abundance: .; v_gene: TRBV7-8; j_gene: TRBJ2-7; d_gene: TRBD2; CDR3aa: CASSRGLERHF; CDR3nt: TGTGCCAGCAGCCGTGGACTAGAGCGGCACTTC
abundance: .; v_gene: TRBV7-3; j_gene: TRBJ2-2; d_gene: .; CDR3aa: CASSFQGGTGELFF; CDR3nt: TGTGCCAGCAGCTTCCAGGGGGGCACCGGGGAGCTGTTTTTT
abundance: .; v_gene: TRBV5-4; j_gene: TRBJ1-5; d_gene: TRBD1; CDR3aa: CASSSGQGPDQPQHF; CDR3nt: TGTGCCAGCAGCTCGGGACAGGGCCCGGATCAGCCCCAGCATTTT